The clone carrying this T cell receptor beta chain occurred a few times. Its antigen is as yet unknown. Looked up from germline, CDR1 is SGHDN and CDR2 is FVKESK. The CDR3 is 13 amino acids. Trimming removed 4 bases from V and 2 bases from J, with 8 bases in between. This entry is derived from a study of beta chain features in type 1 diabetes. Study-wide findings and caveats: Among patients with Type 1 diabetes, TCRB CDR3s were moderately but significantly shorter in every one of the four CD4+ subsets. Possible PCR preference for shorter templates applied equally to patients and controls.

Expressed TCRB transcripts were sequenced, since all the RNA that had been isolated was reverse transcribed. About 3.4 million reads per sample on average were obtained from naive, central memory and regulatory T cell samples. Only in-frame clones appear in the TCRdb table, and some are missing; sequencing was by immunoSEQ multiplex PCR. The sample lists 250,000 to 300,000 clones, 7.5% to 9.5% seen once, with 1% in the top ten. This sequence joins TRBV14 and TRBJ1-2; tentative D call: TRBD1 (5 bases). This sequence originates from a woman under 30 in good health. Sample: central memory CD4+ T cells from blood. The DNA of the CDR3 is TGTGCCAGCAGCCCTCAGGGCAACTATGGCTACACCTTC. Protein product: CASSPQGNYGYTF.